This T cell receptor (beta chain) was sequenced in a study of control samples from healthy donors and cancer patients. V was cut by 4 bases and J by 0 bases, with 7 bases left in between. This CDR3 spans 14 amino acids. The V gene's germline CDR1 is LGHDT and CDR2 YNNKEL (reference sequence). TCRdb's copy holds only in-frame clones and misses some; the assay was immunoSEQ multiplex PCR. The sample contains over 100,000 clones, around 92% of which appear only once. This receptor was taken from a woman aged 45-60 years in good health. Specimen: blood. The chain uses TRBV3-1 (or the pseudogene TRBV3-2) and TRBJ1-3; D is ambiguous. This CDR3 is CASSPVPSGNTIYF. The CDR3 DNA reads TGTGCCAGCAGCCCCGTACCCTCTGGAAACACCATATATTTT.